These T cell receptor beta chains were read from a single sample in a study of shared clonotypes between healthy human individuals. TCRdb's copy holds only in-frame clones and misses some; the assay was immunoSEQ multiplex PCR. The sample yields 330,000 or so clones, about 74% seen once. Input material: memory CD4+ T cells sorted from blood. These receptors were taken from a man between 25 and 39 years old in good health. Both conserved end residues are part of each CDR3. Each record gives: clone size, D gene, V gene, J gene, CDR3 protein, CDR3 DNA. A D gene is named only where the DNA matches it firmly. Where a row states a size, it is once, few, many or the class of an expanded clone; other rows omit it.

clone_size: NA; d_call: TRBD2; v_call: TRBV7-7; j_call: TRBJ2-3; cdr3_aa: CASSSGLAGRTDTQYF; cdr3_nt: TGTGCTAGCAGCTCAGGACTAGCGGGTCGCACAGATACGCAGTATTTT
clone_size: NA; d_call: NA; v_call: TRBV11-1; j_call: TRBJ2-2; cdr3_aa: CASSLDRYTGELFF; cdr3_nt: TGTGCCAGCAGCTTAGACAGATACACCGGGGAGCTGTTTTTT
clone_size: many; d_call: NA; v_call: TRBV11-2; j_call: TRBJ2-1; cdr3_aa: CASSPARRSYNEQFF; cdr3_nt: TGTGCCAGCAGCCCCGCCCGCCGGTCCTACAATGAGCAGTTCTTC
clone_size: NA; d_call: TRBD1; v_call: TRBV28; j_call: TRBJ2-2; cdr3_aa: CACQGADTGELFF; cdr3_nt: TGTGCCTGTCAGGGGGCGGACACCGGGGAGCTGTTTTTT
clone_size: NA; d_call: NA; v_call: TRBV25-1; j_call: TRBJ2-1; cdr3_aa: CASSELWGNEQFF; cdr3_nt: TGTGCCAGCAGTGAATTATGGGGCAATGAGCAGTTCTTC
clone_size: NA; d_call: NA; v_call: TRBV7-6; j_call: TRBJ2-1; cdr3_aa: CASSLEGGHGSYNEQFF; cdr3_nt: TGTGCCAGCAGCTTAGAGGGTGGACACGGGTCCTACAATGAGCAGTTCTTC
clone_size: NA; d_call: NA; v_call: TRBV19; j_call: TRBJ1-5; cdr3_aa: CASSMPGASNQPQHF; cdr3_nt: TGTGCCAGTAGTATGCCAGGGGCTAGCAATCAGCCCCAGCATTTT
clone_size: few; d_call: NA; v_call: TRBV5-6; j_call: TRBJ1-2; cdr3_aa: CASSFSTLGGYTF; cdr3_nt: TGTGCCAGCAGCTTCTCGACCCTAGGCGGCTACACCTTC
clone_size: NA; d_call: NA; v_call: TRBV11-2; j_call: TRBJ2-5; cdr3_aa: CASSFMETQYF; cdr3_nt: TGTGCCAGCAGCTTCATGGAGACCCAGTACTTC
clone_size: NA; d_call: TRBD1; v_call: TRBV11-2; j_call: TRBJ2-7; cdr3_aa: CASSLERTGFGEQYF; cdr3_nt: TGTGCCAGCAGCTTAGAGCGGACAGGGTTTGGCGAGCAGTACTTC
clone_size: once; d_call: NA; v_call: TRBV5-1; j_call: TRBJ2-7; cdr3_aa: CASSLARGAYEQYF; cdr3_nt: TGCGCCAGCAGCTTGGCCAGGGGGGCCTACGAGCAGTACTTC
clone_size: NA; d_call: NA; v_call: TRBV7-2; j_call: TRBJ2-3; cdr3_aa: CASSLLGTDTQYF; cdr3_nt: TGTGCCAGCAGCTTACTCGGGACAGATACGCAGTATTTT
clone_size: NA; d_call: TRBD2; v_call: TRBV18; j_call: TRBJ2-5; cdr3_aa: CASSPGRLAGFETQYF; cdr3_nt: TGTGCCAGCTCCCCGGGGAGACTAGCGGGATTCGAGACCCAGTACTTC
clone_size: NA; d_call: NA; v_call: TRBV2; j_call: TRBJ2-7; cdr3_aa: CASSGYGSYEQYF; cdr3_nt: TGTGCCAGCAGCGGATACGGGAGCTACGAGCAGTACTTC